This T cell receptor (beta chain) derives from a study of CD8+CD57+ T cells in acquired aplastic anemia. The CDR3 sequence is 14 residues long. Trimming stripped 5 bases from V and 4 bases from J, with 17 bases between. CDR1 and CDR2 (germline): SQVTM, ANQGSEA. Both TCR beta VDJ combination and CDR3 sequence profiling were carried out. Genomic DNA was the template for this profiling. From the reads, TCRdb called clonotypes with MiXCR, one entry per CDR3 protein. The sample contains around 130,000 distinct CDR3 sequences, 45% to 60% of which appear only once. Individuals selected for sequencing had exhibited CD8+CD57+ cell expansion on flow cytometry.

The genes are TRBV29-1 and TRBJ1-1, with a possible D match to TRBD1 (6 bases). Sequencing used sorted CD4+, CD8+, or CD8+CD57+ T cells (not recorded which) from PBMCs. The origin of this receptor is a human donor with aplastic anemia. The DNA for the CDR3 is TGCAGCGTTACGAGGGGGGGGAGCGGCACTGAAGCTTTCTTT. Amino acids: CSVTRGGSGTEAFF.